The 12 T cell receptor beta chains given below trace back to one sample, sequenced in a study of graft-versus-host responses after intestinal transplantation. Some clones are missing from TCRdb's copy, which holds only in-frame ones; the method was immunoSEQ multiplex PCR. The sample has 55,000 to 85,000 clones, 80% to 90% seen once. For these TCRs, the target antigens are not known. Sequencing was performed on unstimulated CD8+ T cells sorted from spleen or lymph node cells, taken before intestinal transplant. All receptors come from a human donor who received an intestinal transplant.

This rearrangement joins TRBV5-6 to TRBJ1-1; D is possibly TRBD1 (5 bases). The CDR3 length is 14 residues. V lost 0 bases, J lost 6 bases, and 12 bases lay in between. CDR1 is SGHDT, CDR2 YYEEEE, per germline. CDR3 residues: CASSLESGWAEAFF. The DNA of the CDR3 is TGTGCCAGCAGCTTGGAATCAGGGTGGGCTGAAGCTTTCTTT.

The V gene is TRBV6-5, the J gene TRBJ1-2; D is undetermined. Between the trimmed V and J ends, which lost 4 bases and 8 bases, there was a span of 20 bases. This CDR3 comprises 15 residues. The germline gives CDR1 MNHEY, CDR2 SVGAGI. CDR3: CASSWTTEAPGGYTF. In DNA form, the CDR3 reads TGTGCCAGCAGTTGGACTACCGAGGCCCCGGGGGGCTACACCTTC.

V usage is TRBV7-9 and J usage is TRBJ2-7; 8 bases map to TRBD1. The CDR3 spans 15 residues. CDR1 and CDR2 (germline): SEHNR, FQNEAQ (reference sequence). The ends lost 5 bases at V and 2 bases at J; junction bases unmatched: 8. CDR3 sequence reads: CASSPGTGPTYEQYF. CDR3 nucleotide sequence: TGTGCCAGCAGCCCCGGGACAGGACCCACCTACGAGCAGTACTTC.

V gene TRBV27 combines with J gene TRBJ1-1; weak D call: TRBD1 (6 bases). Germline V CDR1 and CDR2: MNHEY, SMNVEV (reference sequence). CDR3 length: 20 residues. V lost 1 base and J lost 3, with 27 bases in between. The CDR3 reads CASSLYYPGQTNGMYTEAFF. In nucleotides, the CDR3 is TGTGCCAGCAGTTTATATTACCCAGGACAGACGAATGGGATGTACACTGAAGCTTTCTTT.

The chain has TRBV4-2 and TRBJ2-3; the match to TRBD1 covers 11 bases. Germline CDR1 is LGHNA and CDR2 is YNFKEQ. V was pared by 1 base and J by 4 bases, with 4 bases of the junction left unmatched. This CDR3 is 16 amino acids long. CDR3 in DNA: TGTGCCAGCAGCCAAGCCCCGGGACAGGGGGCAGATACGCAGTATTTT. It yields the protein CASSQAPGQGADTQYF.

The chain uses TRBV27 and TRBJ1-6, with 7 bases fitting TRBD1. The trim removed 6 bases at V and 10 bases at J, leaving 21 bases unmatched. CDR1 is MNHEY, CDR2 SMNVEV, per germline (reference sequence). This CDR3 comprises 18 residues. This CDR3 reads CASRKLGRGRGLRSPLHF. The CDR3, as DNA: TGTGCCAGCAGAAAACTGGGGCGGGGTAGGGGGCTGAGATCACCCCTCCACTTT.

V is TRBV6-1 and J is TRBJ1-2; possibly TRBD1 for D (6 bases). CDR3 length: 14 residues. The germline V gene has CDR1 MNHNS and CDR2 SASEGT. Trimming cost V 7 bases and J 4 bases, with 16 bases left between them. CDR3 region: CASKPGDLGYGYTF. DNA for the CDR3: TGTGCCAGCAAACCAGGGGATCTCGGCTATGGCTACACCTTC.

The chain links TRBV10-3 to TRBJ2-1, with TRBD2 matching over 14 bases. From germline, CDR1 is ENHRY and CDR2 SYGVKD. This CDR3 contains 13 residues. V was pared by 9 bases and J by 7 bases, with 2 bases of the junction left unmatched. Written as DNA, the CDR3 is TGTGCCATAGGACTAGCGGGGGGTAATGAGCAGTTCTTC. This sequence encodes CAIGLAGGNEQFF.

This chain links TRBV7-9 with TRBJ1-1, with 9 bases matching TRBD1. The CDR3 consists of 15 residues. Per the germline V gene, CDR1 is SEHNR and CDR2 is FQNEAQ (reference sequence). Trimming at V came to 1 base and at J to 10 bases, leaving 10 bases not matched to a gene. CDR3 region: CASSLGTGGLWGAFF. The CDR3 nucleotides are TGTGCCAGCAGCTTAGGAACAGGGGGCCTCTGGGGAGCTTTCTTT.

This chain uses TRBV11-2 with TRBJ2-7; the D is unclear. CDR3 length equals 12 residues. Germline assignment: CDR1 SGHAT and CDR2 FQNNGV. Trimming took 3 bases from V and 0 from J, leaving 3 bases between them. The CDR3 loop reads CASSLSSYEQYF. The CDR3 DNA sequence: TGTGCCAGCAGCTTGAGCTCCTACGAGCAGTACTTC.

This chain links TRBV11-2 with TRBJ2-1; TRBD1 agrees at 8 bases. This CDR3 spans 13 amino acids. Trimming removed 3 bases from V and 8 bases from J; junction bases left unmatched: 3. The germline CDR1 and CDR2 sequences are SGHAT and FQNNGV. The CDR3 nucleotides read TGTGCCAGCAGCTTGTTCAGGGGGCATGAGCAGTTCTTC. Translating it yields CASSLFRGHEQFF.

The rearrangement uses TRBV19 and TRBJ2-1; possible D gene TRBD1, 5 bases. The CDR3 has 11 residues. Deletions cut 7 bases from V and 10 bases from J, with 11 bases between. Germline CDR1 and CDR2: LNHDA and SQIVND (reference sequence). The CDR3 DNA reads TGTGCCAGTAAAGCAGGGCGCGAGCAGTTCTTC. This sequence encodes CASKAGREQFF.